One sample yielded the 22 T cell receptor beta chains listed below, sequenced in a study of blood T cells in healthy people across ages. The use of a sample-barcoded 5' primer and a J-beta primer mix characterized a second PCR of roughly 7 to 11 cycles. TCRdb redid the calling of the 5' RACE reads with MiXCR, one entry per CDR3 protein. Altogether under 2,000,000 distinct CDR3 sequences are present, approximately 50% being singletons, with the ten largest covering approximately 2%. Material: blood. These receptors were collected from a woman aged 40-49 years in good health.

The chain employs TRBV5-1 and TRBJ2-1, with TRBD2 identical over 13 bases. This CDR3 spans 13 amino acids. Germline assignment: CDR1 SGHRS and CDR2 YFSETQ. After removal of 4 bases from V and 10 bases from J, the junction contained 2 bases not matched to a gene. The CDR3 here is CASSGGLAGEQFF. The CDR3 region has the DNA TGCGCCAGCAGCGGGGGACTAGCGGGGGAGCAGTTCTTC.

This clonotype was counted between two and nine times. At one boundary the junction diverges from the germline segment, which might be a read error. The CDR3 here is CASSFERSSEQYF. The CDR3 DNA reads as TGTGCCAGCAGCTTCGAACGATCCTCCGAGCAGTACTTC. This chain links TRBV5-6 with TRBJ2-7; D remains ambiguous. The CDR3 loop spans 13 amino acids. The germline V gene has CDR1 SGHDT and CDR2 YYEEEE.

Concerning this clonotype: Mismatch with germline at one junction end may stem from a read error. The V and J genes are TRBV27 and TRBJ2-3, with a tentative D call TRBD2 (6 bases). Germline values: CDR1 MNHEY, CDR2 SMNVEV (reference sequence). The CDR3 is 16 residues long. DNA of the CDR3: TGTACCAGCAGTTTATGGTTGGGGGGAAACACAGATACGCAGTATTTT. Translating it yields CTSSLWLGGNTDTQYF.

V usage is TRBV4-1 and J usage is TRBJ1-1; D perhaps matches TRBD1 (6 bases). Germline CDR1 is MGHRA and CDR2 is YSYEKL. V lost 2 bases and J 10 bases, leaving 11 bases between the germline ends. The CDR3 loop spans 12 amino acids. This chain's CDR3 is CASSQTGMSAFF. The CDR3 nucleotides are TGCGCCAGCAGCCAAACAGGGATGTCAGCTTTCTTT.

The rearrangement joins TRBV7-9 to TRBJ2-1; 10 bases agree with TRBD2. Germline V gives CDR1 SEHNR, CDR2 FQNEAQ (reference sequence). The trim removed 5 bases at V and 7 bases at J, leaving 8 bases unmatched. This CDR3 is 15 amino acids long. The CDR3 nucleotides read TGTGCCAGCAGCCGAAACAGCGGGGGGGCTAATGAGCAGTTCTTC. It specifies CASSRNSGGANEQFF.

The chain employs TRBV10-3 and TRBJ2-7; 8 nucleotides line up with TRBD2. Gene TRBJ2-5 matches the end of the DNA better, so the J call may be wrong. The CDR3 length is 15 residues. The germline V gene has CDR1 ENHRY and CDR2 SYGVKD. The CDR3 sequence: CAISEWRGAQETQYF. The CDR3 DNA reads as TGTGCCATCAGTGAGTGGCGGGGGGCCCAAGAGACCCAGTACTTC.

The V call is TRBV15, the J call TRBJ2-5; D not resolved. Trimming pared 0 bases from V and 4 bases from J, leaving 12 bases between. Germline V gives CDR1 LNHNV, CDR2 YYDKDF (reference sequence). The CDR3 contains 15 residues. DNA for the CDR3: TGTGCCACCAGCAGAGATCTCGGCGAGAGAGAGACCCAGTACTTC. Residues: CATSRDLGERETQYF.

V is TRBV6-5 and J is TRBJ2-7; maybe TRBD1 (5 bases). The J call may be faulty, since TRBJ2-5 better matches the DNA end. CDR3 length: 15 residues. The germline gives CDR1 MNHEY, CDR2 SVGAGI. CDR3 nucleotides: TGTGCCAGCACCGGAACAGGAGAGTCCTGGGAGACCCAGTACTTC. Protein product: CASTGTGESWETQYF.

This clonotype was detected a few times. The V call is TRBV6-2 or TRBV6-3, the J call TRBJ2-7, with D maybe TRBD2 (6 bases). The CDR3 consists of 18 residues. The V and J ends lost 7 bases and 0 bases respectively, with 25 bases between them. Germline CDR1 and CDR2: MNHEY and SVGEGT. CDR3 residues: CASTHGGLFTPNSYEQYF. The CDR3 coding sequence is TGTGCCAGCACTCACGGGGGACTTTTCACGCCAAACTCCTACGAGCAGTACTTC.

V gene TRBV14 combines with J gene TRBJ2-1; 8 nucleotides align to TRBD1. CDR3 length: 15 amino acids. Germline V gene sequence: CDR1 SGHDN, CDR2 FVKESK. V lost 4 bases to trimming and J lost 2 bases; unmatched junction nucleotides: 4. CDR3 loop: CASSRTGSAYNEQFF. The CDR3 coding sequence is TGTGCCAGCAGCCGGACAGGGTCAGCCTACAATGAGCAGTTCTTC.

This chain connects TRBV7-9 to TRBJ1-2; no definite D call. CDR3 length: 12 amino acids. V gave up 2 bases and J gave up 4 bases, with 5 bases separating them. The V gene's germline CDR1 is SEHNR and CDR2 FQNEAQ (reference sequence). CDR3 loop: CASSLSFYGYTF. CDR3 coding DNA: TGTGCCAGCAGCTTATCTTTCTATGGCTACACCTTC.

This sequence joins TRBV12-3 or TRBV12-4 and TRBJ2-1, with TRBD2 as a possible D gene (5 bases). CDR3 length equals 14 residues. With 3 bases removed from V and 5 bases from J, the gap between germline ends came to 11 bases. CDR3 in amino acids: CASSFLARNNEQFF. The CDR3 coding sequence is TGTGCCAGCAGTTTCCTAGCCCGAAACAATGAGCAGTTCTTC.

This clonotype was recorded only once. The chain employs TRBV12-3 or TRBV12-4 and TRBJ2-1, with D possibly matching TRBD2 (5 bases). The CDR3 is 15 residues long. Deletions cut 6 bases from V and 1 base from J, with 13 bases between. CDR3 sequence (DNA): TGTGCCAGCAGACCCGGACTGACATCCTACAATGAGCAGTTCTTC. Translated, it gives CASRPGLTSYNEQFF.

The chain joins TRBV9 to TRBJ2-7; TRBD1 matches 8 bases. Germline V gene data show CDR1 as SGDLS and CDR2 as YYNGEE. The CDR3 sequence is 14 residues long. V was pared by 3 bases and J by 5 bases, with 7 bases of the junction left unmatched. The CDR3 loop reads CASSEGQGAHEQYF. The CDR3 DNA is TGTGCCAGCAGCGAGGGGCAGGGGGCTCACGAGCAGTACTTC. The full variable domain, with the rest looked up from reference TRBV9 and TRBJ2-7, is DSGVTQTPKHLITATGQRVTLRCSPRSGDLSVYWYQQSLDQGLQFLIQYYNGEERAKGNILERFSAQQFPDLHSELNLSSLELGDSALYFCASSEGQGAHEQYFGPGTRLTVT.

V and J are TRBV29-1 and TRBJ1-4; D call uncertain. In germline, CDR1 is SQVTM, CDR2 ANQGSEA. The germline V and J ends were trimmed by 1 base and 4 bases, with 7 bases remaining between them. The CDR3 loop spans 13 amino acids. The CDR3 region has the DNA TGCAGCGTTGAAGTAGGAAGTAATGAAAAACTGTTTTTT. This encodes CSVEVGSNEKLFF. The whole variable domain, remainder taken from reference TRBV29-1 and TRBJ1-4, is SAVISQKPSRDICQRGTSLTIQCQVDSQVTMMFWYRQQPGQSLTLIATANQGSEATYESGFVIDKFPISRPNLTFSTLTVSNMSPEDSSIYLCSVEVGSNEKLFFGSGTQLSVL.

The chain is built from TRBV24-1 and TRBJ2-1; 7 bases fit TRBD1. Germline CDR1 reads KGHDR; CDR2 reads SFDVKD. The CDR3 is made up of 18 amino acids. V lost 5 bases, J lost 7 bases, and 19 bases stayed unmatched. CDR3 sequence: CATSVLGAEDRDLNEQFF. CDR3 DNA sequence: TGTGCCACCAGTGTCTTGGGGGCGGAAGACAGGGATCTAAATGAGCAGTTCTTC.

This chain uses TRBV5-1 with TRBJ2-7; 11 bases line up with TRBD2. This CDR3 is built from 15 residues. Per germline, CDR1 SGHRS and CDR2 YFSETQ. V gave up 4 bases and J gave up 1 base; unmatched junction bases: 4. The CDR3 here is CASSPGLAESYEQYF. Written as DNA, the CDR3 is TGCGCCAGCAGCCCGGGACTAGCGGAGTCCTACGAGCAGTACTTC.

The chain couples TRBV4-1 to TRBJ1-4, with TRBD1 matching 9 bases. The V gene's germline CDR1 is MGHRA and CDR2 YSYEKL. The ends lost 3 bases at V and 8 bases at J; junction bases unmatched: 19. The CDR3 spans 19 residues. The CDR3 is CASSQGQGPRTTKEEKLFF. In DNA, the CDR3 is TGCGCCAGCAGCCAGGGACAGGGCCCCCGAACGACAAAGGAGGAAAAACTGTTTTTT.

The chain is built from TRBV28 and TRBJ1-1; TRBD1 might be the D (5 bases). The CDR3 is 12 residues long. The V gene's germline CDR1 is MDHEN and CDR2 SYDVKM. With 6 bases removed from V and 7 bases from J, the gap between germline ends came to 12 bases. CDR3 protein: CASRTNQGEAFF. The CDR3 nucleotides read TGTGCCAGCAGGACAAACCAGGGTGAAGCTTTCTTT.

Concerning this clonotype: A much more abundant neighbour one base away suggests this may be a read error. The V and J genes are TRBV6-5 and TRBJ2-3; possible D gene TRBD2, 6 bases. From germline, CDR1 is MNHEY and CDR2 SVGAGI. The CDR3 consists of 12 residues. CDR3 bases: TGTGCCAGCAGTTCCCCGGGGGATATGCAGTATTTT. This codes for CASSSPGDMQYF.

The V and J genes are TRBV29-1 and TRBJ2-1; 7 positions agree with TRBD1. V shed 6 bases and J 6 bases; nucleotides not matched to a gene: 11. The CDR3 consists of 14 residues. Per the germline V gene, CDR1 is SQVTM and CDR2 is ANQGSEA. CDR3 in amino acids: CSVFRQGTPNEQFF. CDR3 coding DNA: TGCAGCGTCTTCAGACAGGGTACCCCCAATGAGCAGTTCTTC.

CDR3 bases: TGCGCCAGCAGCCGAGCTAGCGGGGCCTACAACGAGCAGTACTTC. Protein sequence: CASSRASGAYNEQYF. J is TRBJ2-5 and V is TRBV4-3; TRBD2 agrees at 9 bases. Gene TRBJ2-7 matches the end of the DNA better, so the J call may be wrong. The CDR3 covers 15 residues. The V gene's germline CDR1 is LGHNA and CDR2 YSLEER.